This T cell receptor beta chain is from a study of radiation and T cells in renal cell carcinoma. Notes on this clone: Its antigen is undetermined.

The CDR3 loop spans 16 amino acids. Sequenced by immunoSEQ multiplex PCR; TCRdb stores in-frame clones only, minus some. This sample has some 120,000 clones, with roughly 77% found just once. Time point: blood 2 weeks post-SBRT. The treatment denotes: 15 Gy SBRT to primary tumor, nephrectomy 4 weeks later. Serial blood draws occurred at baseline and 2 and 4 weeks post-SBRT. Points from the study as a whole: In blood, top tumor clones expanded by 2 weeks, shrinking by 4.

The chain carries TRBV12-2 and TRBJ1-5; the table gives TRBD1 as D, unverified against the DNA. TRBV12-2 is a documented pseudogene. The sample was blood, taken from a patient whose treatment included radiotherapy and nephrectomy. This clonotype was obtained from a woman aged 55-70 years with renal cell carcinoma. The CDR3 protein is CASRLSPDRFYQPQHF. CDR3 bases: TGTGCAAGTCGCTTATCACCCGACAGGTTTTATCAGCCCCAGCATTTT.